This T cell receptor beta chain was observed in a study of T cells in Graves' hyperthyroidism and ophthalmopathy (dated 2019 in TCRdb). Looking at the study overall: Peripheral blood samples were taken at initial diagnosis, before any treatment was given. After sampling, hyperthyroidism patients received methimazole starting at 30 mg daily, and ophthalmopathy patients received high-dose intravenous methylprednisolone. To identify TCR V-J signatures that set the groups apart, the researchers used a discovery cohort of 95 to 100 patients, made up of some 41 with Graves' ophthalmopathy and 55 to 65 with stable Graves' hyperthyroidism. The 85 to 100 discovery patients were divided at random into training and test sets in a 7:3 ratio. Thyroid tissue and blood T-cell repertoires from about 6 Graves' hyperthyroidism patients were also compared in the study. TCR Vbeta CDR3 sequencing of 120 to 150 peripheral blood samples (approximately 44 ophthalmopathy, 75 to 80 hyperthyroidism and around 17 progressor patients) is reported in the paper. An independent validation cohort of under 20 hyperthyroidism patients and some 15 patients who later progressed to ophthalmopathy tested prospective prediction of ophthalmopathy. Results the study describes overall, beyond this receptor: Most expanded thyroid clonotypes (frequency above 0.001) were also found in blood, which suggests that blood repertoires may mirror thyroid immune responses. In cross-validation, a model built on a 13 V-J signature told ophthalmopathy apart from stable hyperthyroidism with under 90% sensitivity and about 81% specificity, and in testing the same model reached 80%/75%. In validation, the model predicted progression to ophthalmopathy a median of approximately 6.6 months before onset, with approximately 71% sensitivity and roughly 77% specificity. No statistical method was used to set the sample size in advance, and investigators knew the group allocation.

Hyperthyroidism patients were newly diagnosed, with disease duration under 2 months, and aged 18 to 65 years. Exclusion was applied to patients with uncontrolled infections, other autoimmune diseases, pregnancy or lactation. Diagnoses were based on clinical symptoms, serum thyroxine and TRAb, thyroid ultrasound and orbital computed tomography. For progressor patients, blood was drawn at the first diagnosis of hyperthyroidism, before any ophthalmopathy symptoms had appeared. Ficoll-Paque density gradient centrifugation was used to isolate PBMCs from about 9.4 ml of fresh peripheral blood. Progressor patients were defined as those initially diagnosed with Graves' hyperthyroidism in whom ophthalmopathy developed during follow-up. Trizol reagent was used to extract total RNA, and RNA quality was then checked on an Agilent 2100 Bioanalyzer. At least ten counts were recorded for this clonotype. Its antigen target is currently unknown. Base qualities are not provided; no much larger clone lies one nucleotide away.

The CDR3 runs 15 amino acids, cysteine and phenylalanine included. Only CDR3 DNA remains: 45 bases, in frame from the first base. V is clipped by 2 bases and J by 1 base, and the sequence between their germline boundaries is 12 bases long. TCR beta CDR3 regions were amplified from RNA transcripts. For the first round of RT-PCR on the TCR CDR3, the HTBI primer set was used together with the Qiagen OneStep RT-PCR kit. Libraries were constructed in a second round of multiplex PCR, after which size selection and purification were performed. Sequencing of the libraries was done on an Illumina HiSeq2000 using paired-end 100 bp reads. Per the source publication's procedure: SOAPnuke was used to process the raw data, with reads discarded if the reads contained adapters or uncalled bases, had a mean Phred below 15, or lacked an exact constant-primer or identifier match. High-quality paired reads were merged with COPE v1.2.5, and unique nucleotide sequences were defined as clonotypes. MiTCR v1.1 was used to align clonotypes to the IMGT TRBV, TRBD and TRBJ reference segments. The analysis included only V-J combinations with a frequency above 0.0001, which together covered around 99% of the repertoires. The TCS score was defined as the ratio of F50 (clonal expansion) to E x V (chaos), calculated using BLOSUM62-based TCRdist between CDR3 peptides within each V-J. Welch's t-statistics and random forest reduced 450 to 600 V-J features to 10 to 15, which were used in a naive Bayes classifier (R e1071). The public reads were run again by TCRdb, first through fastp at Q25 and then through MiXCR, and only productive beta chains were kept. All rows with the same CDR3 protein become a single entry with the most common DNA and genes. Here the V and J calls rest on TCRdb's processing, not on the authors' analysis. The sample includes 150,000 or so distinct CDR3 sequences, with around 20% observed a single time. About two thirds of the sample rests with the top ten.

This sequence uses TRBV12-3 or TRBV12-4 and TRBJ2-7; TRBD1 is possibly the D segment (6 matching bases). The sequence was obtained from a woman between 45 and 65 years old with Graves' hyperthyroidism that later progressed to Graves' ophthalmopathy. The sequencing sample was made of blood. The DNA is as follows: TGTGCCAGCAGTTTAATTGCAGGGGAATCCTACGAGCAGTACTTC. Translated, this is CASSLIAGESYEQYF.